A selection of T cell receptor beta chains follows, all from one sample in a study of blood T cell repertoires in COVID-19. Profiled with immunoSEQ multiplex PCR; TCRdb holds only in-frame clones, not every one. Of under 200,000 clones listed, less than 85% were seen once; the top ten hold around 5.5%. Input material: PBMCs or T cells enriched from blood (not recorded which). The receptors were sampled from an older woman with acute COVID-19. CDR3s include the opening cysteine and the closing phenylalanine or tryptophan. D genes are given only for firm matches. Clone size is stated in some rows and not others, as once, few, many or a class when expanded.

>14|TRBV18|TRBJ2-1|NA|NA
CASSPPGGFEEQFF
TGTGCCAGCTCACCACCAGGCGGTTTCGAGGAGCAGTTCTTC
>13|TRBV10-3|TRBJ1-1|NA|NA
CAISGTINTEAFF
TGTGCCATCAGCGGTACGATAAACACTGAAGCTTTCTTT
>20|TRBV4-1|TRBJ2-1|NA|NA
CASSQESLPMLGGPGNEQFF
TGCGCCAGCAGCCAAGAGTCCCTTCCCATGCTCGGGGGGCCTGGGAATGAGCAGTTCTTC
>14|TRBV7-2|TRBJ2-3|NA|NA
CASSLRLGRDTQYF
TGTGCCAGCAGCCTCAGACTAGGCAGAGATACGCAGTATTTT
>16|TRBV7-8|TRBJ1-1|NA|NA
CASSLGSQGLNTEAFF
TGTGCCAGCAGCTTAGGAAGTCAGGGATTGAACACTGAAGCTTTCTTT
>12|TRBV19|TRBJ1-2|NA|NA
CASASGLYGYTF
TGTGCCAGTGCTTCAGGGTTGTATGGCTACACCTTC
>19|TRBV5-8|TRBJ2-1|TRBD2|NA
CASSLWGTSGRSSYNEQFF
TGTGCCAGCAGCTTGTGGGGGACTAGCGGGAGATCGTCCTACAATGAGCAGTTCTTC
>14|TRBV27|TRBJ1-6|TRBD1|NA
CASSLTGHNSPLHF
TGTGCCAGCAGTTTGACAGGGCATAATTCACCCCTCCACTTT
>15|TRBV18|TRBJ2-7|TRBD1|few
CASSPGQGTYNEQYF
TGTGCCAGCTCACCGGGACAGGGCACTTACAACGAGCAGTACTTC
>13|TRBV7-2|TRBJ2-7|NA|NA
CASSSSGAYEQYF
TGTGCCAGCAGCTCCTCGGGAGCCTACGAGCAGTACTTC
>15|TRBV5-1|TRBJ1-6|NA|NA
CASSLAGTFNSPLHF
TGCGCCAGCAGCTTGGCTGGGACTTTTAATTCACCCCTCCACTTT
>15|TRBV10-3|TRBJ2-1|NA|many
CAISEVRGSYNEQFF
TGTGCCATCAGTGAGGTCAGGGGTTCCTACAATGAGCAGTTCTTC
>15|TRBV24-1|TRBJ2-1|TRBD2|NA
CATSDSQEVAGEQFF
TGTGCCACCAGTGATTCCCAAGAGGTAGCGGGAGAGCAGTTCTTC
>12|TRBV2|TRBJ2-1|NA|NA
CASRGSSHEQFF
TGTGCCAGCAGGGGCTCTTCCCATGAGCAGTTCTTC
>14|TRBV5-1|TRBJ1-1|NA|NA
CASSFGDMNTEAFF
TGCGCCAGCAGCTTTGGGGACATGAACACTGAAGCTTTCTTT